This T cell receptor beta chain originates from a study of T-cell memory formation after mild COVID-19. 5'RACE with constant-segment primers built TCRalpha and TCRbeta cDNA libraries with UMIs. TCRdb reprocessed the 5' RACE reads via MiXCR and lists one record per CDR3 protein. Of 450,000 to 650,000 distinct CDR3 sequences in the sample, approximately 20% were seen once. CDR3 length: 16 residues. Germline V gives CDR1 SGHRS, CDR2 YFSETQ. V gave up 4 bases and J gave up 1 base; unmatched junction bases: 8. Findings of the study overall: CD8+ contracting clones occupied EMRA, while CD4+ ones occupied mainly CM and EM. Certain responding clones were present in pre-infection memory, suggesting participation of cross-reactive memory.

In regard to this clonotype: Its specificity is not known.

The material sequenced was PBMCs or a T cell subset sorted from them (not recorded which). The TCR sequence derives from an adult woman who had mild COVID-19 (a few samples of this study predate the infection). Cell type and time point are not known. The chain carries TRBV5-1 and TRBJ2-3; 8 bases are a match to TRBD1. This CDR3 reads CASSNRGTPGTDTQYF. For the CDR3, the DNA is TGCGCCAGCAGCAACAGGGGGACCCCTGGCACAGATACGCAGTATTTT.